The 27 T cell receptor beta chains below all came from one sample that was sequenced in a study of patients and donors after allogeneic stem cell transplantation (TCRdb year 2020). Libraries were prepared through RT-PCR. Sequencing used a NextSeq 550. Clones were called with MiXCR by TCRdb after fastp trimmed the public reads at Q25, and only in-frame beta chains were retained. A single entry per CDR3 protein holds the most common genes and DNA from its merged rows. Counted in this sample were some 880,000 distinct CDR3 sequences; more than 15% of them appeared once. The ten biggest clones cover around 5.5% of the sample. The sequencing sample was made of blood, either unsorted or a sorted T cell fraction (not recorded which). The receptor source for this set is a human donor who was either an allogeneic HSCT recipient or a stem cell or donor lymphocyte infusion donor (not recorded which). It is not recorded whose cells these are; they may come from a transplant donor.

V gene TRBV5-6 combines with J gene TRBJ2-1; no clear D gene. The germline V gene encodes CDR1 SGHDT and CDR2 YYEEEE. The CDR3 is 13 residues long. V gave up 4 bases and J gave up 8 bases, with 13 bases separating them. For the CDR3, the DNA is TGTGCCAGCAGCCTGCTCGATCGGGATGAGCAGTTCTTC. It translates to CASSLLDRDEQFF.

This rearrangement joins TRBV7-8 to TRBJ2-7; 7 bases are shared with TRBD1. There are 12 residues in the CDR3. Germline assignment: CDR1 SGHVS and CDR2 FQNEAQ. The ends lost 5 bases at V and 8 bases at J; junction bases unmatched: 6. For the CDR3, the DNA is TGTGCCAGCAGCCCAGGGACAGTCCAGCAGTACTTC. Amino acids: CASSPGTVQQYF.

This sequence joins TRBV12-3 or TRBV12-4 and TRBJ2-7, with 13 bases matching TRBD2. The CDR3 has 16 amino acids. V trimming: 0 bases; J trimming: 5 bases; junction bases outside the gene matches: 4. The CDR3 reads CASSLARLAGGDEQYF. CDR3 sequence (DNA): TGTGCCAGCAGTTTAGCCAGACTAGCGGGAGGAGACGAGCAGTACTTC.

This clonotype was seen many times. The chain uses TRBV12-3 or TRBV12-4 and TRBJ1-2; D remains ambiguous. The germline V and J ends were trimmed by 3 bases and 2 bases, with 7 bases remaining between them. The CDR3 consists of 13 residues. Here the CDR3 reads CASSFLENYGYTF. DNA of the CDR3: TGTGCCAGCAGTTTTCTGGAAAACTATGGCTACACCTTC.

There are a few counts of this clonotype. The gene calls are TRBV6-6 and TRBJ1-2, with 7 nucleotides matching TRBD1. CDR3 length: 13 amino acids. CDR1 is MNHNY, CDR2 SVGAGI, per germline (reference sequence). After removal of 2 bases from V and 7 bases from J, the junction contained 4 bases not matched to a gene. The CDR3 here is CASSYGRGSGYTF. In DNA, the CDR3 is TGTGCCAGCAGTTACGGCAGGGGGAGTGGCTACACCTTC.

The chain joins TRBV20-1 to TRBJ2-5; TRBD2 agrees at 12 bases. This CDR3 has 17 residues. Per the germline V gene, CDR1 is DFQATT and CDR2 is SNEGSKA (reference sequence). With V trimmed by 6 bases and J by 1 base, 12 bases remained unmatched. The CDR3 DNA sequence: TGCAGTGCGCCCACTAGCGGGGGGCTCTCCGTCCAAGAGACCCAGTACTTC. Translating it yields CSAPTSGGLSVQETQYF.

This clonotype occurred a few times. The V and J genes are TRBV15 and TRBJ2-7; TRBD1 matches at 9 bases. Germline assignment: CDR1 LNHNV and CDR2 YYDKDF (reference sequence). Trimming removed 2 bases from V and 4 bases from J; junction bases left unmatched: 9. The CDR3 sequence is 16 residues long. As DNA, the CDR3 is TGTGCCACCAGCAGATGGCCGGGACAGGGAGAGTACGAGCAGTACTTC. The encoded protein is CATSRWPGQGEYEQYF.

This clonotype was observed many times. This chain connects TRBV25-1 to TRBJ1-2, with 7 positions matching TRBD1. This CDR3 has 14 residues. CDR1 is MGHDK and CDR2 is SYGVNS in the germline V gene. Trimming removed 3 bases from V and 5 bases from J; junction bases left unmatched: 6. DNA for the CDR3: TGTGCCAGCAGTGAGCCGGGACAGAGATATGGCTACACCTTC. It codes for CASSEPGQRYGYTF.

In this sample, this clonotype turned up many times. This rearrangement joins TRBV4-3 to TRBJ2-3, with D unclear. Germline loops: CDR1 LGHNA, CDR2 YSLEER. This CDR3 is built from 16 residues. Trimming removed 0 bases at V and 4 bases at J, with 14 bases between. The CDR3 bases are TGCGCCAGCAGCCAAGAAAGGCTAGGAGCCGCAGATACGCAGTATTTT. It translates to CASSQERLGAADTQYF.

This clonotype was counted between two and nine times. The CDR3 bases are TGTGCCAGCAACCCGGGGGGCTTAGGAGGAGCTTTCTTT. This gives the protein CASNPGGLGGAFF. The chain joins TRBV6-2 or TRBV6-3 to TRBJ1-1, with a possible D match to TRBD1 (6 bases). The germline V gene encodes CDR1 MNHEY and CDR2 SVGEGT. The V end lost 7 bases, the J end lost 10 bases, and 19 bases lay between the germline ends. CDR3 length: 13 amino acids.

The chain is built from TRBV7-2 and TRBJ2-1; 7 bases are shared with TRBD2. CDR3 length: 17 residues. V shed 2 bases, J shed 2 bases, and the junction held 9 bases outside the gene matches. Germline CDR1 reads SGHTA; CDR2 reads FQGNSA. DNA of the CDR3: TGTGCCAGCAGCTTAAGGAGGGAGGGCCTAACCTACAATGAGCAGTTCTTC. As protein: CASSLRREGLTYNEQFF.

V is TRBV4-2 and J is TRBJ1-5; D might be TRBD1 (5 bases). CDR1 is LGHNA and CDR2 is YNFKEQ in the germline V gene. Trimming stripped 6 bases from V and 5 bases from J, with 11 bases between. The CDR3 has 13 amino acids. DNA for the CDR3: TGTGCCAGCAGTGGGACGGAGGATCAGCCCCAGCATTTT. This sequence encodes CASSGTEDQPQHF.

V gene TRBV7-9 combines with J gene TRBJ1-4, with D unresolved. This CDR3 is 15 amino acids long. Trimming stripped 4 bases from V and 0 bases from J, with 9 bases between. The V gene's germline CDR1 is SEHNR and CDR2 FQNEAQ (reference sequence). Here the CDR3 reads CASSSWKATNEKLFF. CDR3 DNA sequence: TGTGCCAGCAGCTCTTGGAAGGCAACTAATGAAAAACTGTTTTTT.

V is TRBV6-2 or TRBV6-3 and J is TRBJ2-1; TRBD2 is a possible D gene (6 bases). The CDR3 is made up of 12 amino acids. V was shortened by 7 bases and J by 7 bases, with 11 bases between the two germline ends. In germline, CDR1 is MNHEY, CDR2 SVGEGT. In DNA form, the CDR3 reads TGTGCCAGCAAAGAGGGGAGGAATGAGCAGTTCTTC. Protein: CASKEGRNEQFF.

This clonotype was counted between two and nine times. The rearrangement links TRBV11-2 to TRBJ2-3, with D maybe TRBD2 (6 bases). Trimming removed 0 bases at V and 3 bases at J, with 16 bases between. The CDR3 loop spans 17 amino acids. Germline V CDR1 and CDR2: SGHAT, FQNNGV. The DNA for the CDR3 is TGTGCCAGCAGCTTAGATCAGGTGGGAGGTGGGACAGATACGCAGTATTTT. It translates to CASSLDQVGGGTDTQYF.

This clonotype turned up a few times. This chain connects TRBV20-1 to TRBJ2-7, with 7 bases aligning to TRBD2. The CDR3 sequence is 20 residues long. Losses at the gene ends were 1 base for V and 0 bases for J; bases not matched to a gene: 21. Germline loops: CDR1 DFQATT, CDR2 SNEGSKA (reference sequence). CDR3: CSARGHWAGVGREYSYEQYF. The DNA of the CDR3 is TGCAGTGCTAGAGGTCATTGGGCGGGGGTTGGCCGGGAGTACTCCTACGAGCAGTACTTC.

This rearrangement joins TRBV6-1 to TRBJ1-1, with D possibly TRBD1 on 6 matching bases. Germline CDR1 reads MNHNS; CDR2 reads SASEGT. This CDR3 has 15 amino acids. V dropped 4 bases and J dropped 3 bases, with 15 bases sitting between them. Here the CDR3 DNA reads TGTGCCAGCAGTGCCCACAGGGCGGGGGACACTGAAGCTTTCTTT. Its translation: CASSAHRAGDTEAFF.

This clonotype was counted only a few times. The chain has TRBV5-1 and TRBJ1-6; D is perhaps TRBD1 (6 bases). Trimming shortened V by 0 bases and J by 7 bases, and 11 bases separated the two germline ends. This CDR3 contains 15 residues. Per germline, CDR1 SGHRS and CDR2 YFSETQ. CDR3 bases: TGCGCCAGCAGCTTGGAGGGGGGGAAGAATTCACCCCTCCACTTT. Its translation is CASSLEGGKNSPLHF.

The chain uses TRBV20-1 and TRBJ1-5; TRBD1 aligns across 8 bases. V lost 6 bases to trimming and J lost 6 bases; unmatched junction nucleotides: 7. There are 13 residues in the CDR3. CDR1 is DFQATT, CDR2 SNEGSKA, per germline (reference sequence). The CDR3, as DNA: TGCAGTGCGATTCAGGGGGCTAGTCAGCCCCAGCATTTT. It encodes CSAIQGASQPQHF.

This clonotype appeared a few times. For the CDR3, the DNA is TGTGCCAGCAGCTTTGGACGGTTAAATCAGCCCCAGCATTTT. As protein: CASSFGRLNQPQHF. The chain uses TRBV3-1 and TRBJ1-5; no firm D call. CDR1 and CDR2 from the germline V gene are LGHDT and YNNKEL (reference sequence). V lost 5 bases, J lost 4 bases, and 12 bases lay in between. This CDR3 has 14 residues.

The CDR3 nucleotides are TGCAGTGCTAGAGTGAGAGGGGTCGACACTGAAGCTTTCTTT. Its translation is CSARVRGVDTEAFF. V is TRBV20-1 and J is TRBJ1-1; weak D call: TRBD1 (5 bases). The CDR3 is 14 amino acids. V was clipped by 1 base and J by 3 bases, with 12 bases between them. Looked up from germline, CDR1 is DFQATT and CDR2 is SNEGSKA (reference sequence).

This clonotype was seen more than once but under ten times. This chain joins TRBV7-2 and TRBJ1-5; perhaps TRBD1 as D (5 bases). The CDR3 spans 14 residues. The V end lost 5 bases, the J end lost 0 bases, and 8 bases lay between the germline ends. Per germline, CDR1 SGHTA and CDR2 FQGNSA. In DNA, the CDR3 is TGTGCCAGCAGCGAAAGGGGTAGCAATCAGCCCCAGCATTTT. Translated: CASSERGSNQPQHF.

The J gene is TRBJ1-1, the V gene TRBV11-1; tentatively, D is TRBD1 (5 bases). From germline, CDR1 is SGHAT and CDR2 FQDESV (reference sequence). This CDR3 contains 18 residues. V lost 0 bases to trimming and J lost 2 bases, with 19 bases between them. CDR3 region: CASSLALNGLGTNTEAFF. The CDR3 coding sequence is TGTGCCAGCAGCTTAGCGCTAAATGGTTTGGGGACTAACACTGAAGCTTTCTTT.

The chain employs TRBV9 and TRBJ2-5, with a tentative D call TRBD1 (5 bases). Germline V gives CDR1 SGDLS, CDR2 YYNGEE. The V gene lost 4 bases and the J gene lost 4 bases, with 14 bases spanning the gap. CDR3 size: 14 residues. CDR3 protein: CASSFRRQGETQYF. The CDR3 DNA sequence: TGTGCCAGCAGCTTCCGAAGGCAGGGAGAGACCCAGTACTTC.

The chain carries TRBV5-6 and TRBJ2-3; 13 bases agree with TRBD2. The germline V gene has CDR1 SGHDT and CDR2 YYEEEE. This CDR3 is 17 amino acids long. V dropped 6 bases and J dropped 6; count of bases not matched to a gene: 13. The CDR3 reads CASISGLAGAQRDTQYF. CDR3 bases: TGTGCCAGCATCTCTGGACTAGCGGGGGCCCAACGCGATACGCAGTATTTT. The variable domain in full, completed from reference TRBV5-6 and TRBJ2-3, reads DAGVTQSPTHLIKTRGQQVTLRCSPKSGHDTVSWYQQALGQGPQFIFQYYEEEERQRGNFPDRFSGHQFPNYSSELNVNALLLGDSALYLCASISGLAGAQRDTQYFGPGTRLTVL.

The chain combines TRBV20-1 with TRBJ2-7; weak D call: TRBD2 (6 bases). Trimming stripped 6 bases from V and 2 bases from J, with 20 bases between. The CDR3 has 15 residues. Germline V gene sequence: CDR1 DFQATT, CDR2 SNEGSKA (reference sequence). CDR3 protein: CSANPDYSNPYEQYF. CDR3 DNA sequence: TGCAGTGCCAATCCGGACTACTCAAACCCCTACGAGCAGTACTTC.

The chain combines TRBV11-3 with TRBJ2-3; the match to TRBD2 covers 9 bases. Germline lookup yields CDR1 SGHNT and CDR2 YENEEA. After removal of 2 bases from V and 4 bases from J, the junction contained 10 bases not matched to a gene. CDR3 size: 17 residues. CDR3 sequence: CASSLSLAGVVADTQYF. CDR3 DNA: TGTGCCAGCAGCTTATCCTTAGCGGGAGTTGTGGCAGATACGCAGTATTTT.